This T cell receptor beta chain was sequenced for a study of T cells in Graves' hyperthyroidism and ophthalmopathy. 10 ml fresh peripheral blood yielded the PBMCs. RNA transcripts provided the source from which TCR beta CDR3 regions were amplified. An initial round of RT-PCR targeting the TCR CDR3 relied on the HTBI primer set. TCRdb fed the multiplex PCR reads into MiXCR, producing one record per CDR3 protein. The sample has some 360,000 distinct CDR3 sequences; roughly 20% are singletons. With V trimmed by 0 bases and J by 4 bases, 5 bases remained unmatched. Germline CDR1 and CDR2: DFQATT and SNEGSKA (reference sequence). The CDR3 totals 15 residues.

The chain carries TRBV20-1 and TRBJ2-5, with TRBD2 matching over 10 bases. This sequence originates from a woman in her 40s with Graves' ophthalmopathy. The sample comprised blood. The DNA for the CDR3 is TGCAGTGCTAGAGATCGAGTAGCGGGGGGAGAGACCCAGTACTTC. Its protein is CSARDRVAGGETQYF.